These T cell receptor beta chains were read from a single sample in a study of regulatory T cells in long-lasting Graves disease. TCRdb passed the multiplex PCR reads through MiXCR, listing each CDR3 protein once. The data show hundreds of thousands of distinct CDR3 sequences, approximately 16% seen once. The sample was also reused in another study, on T cells in Graves' hyperthyroidism and ophthalmopathy.

The sample here was peripheral blood mononuclear cells (PBMCs), taken at new diagnosis, from a patient treated with antithyroid drugs. The receptors shown here come from a man between 40 and 49 years old with Graves disease. The CDR3 runs from the conserved cysteine through the conserved F or W. A D gene is named only where the DNA matches it firmly. A clone size is listed for some rows: how often the clone was seen (once, few, many), or a class if it is expanded.

>TRBD2|many|TRBV2|TRBJ2-4
CASRNRLANIAKNIQYF
TGTGCCAGCAGGAACAGACTAGCGAACATAGCCAAAAACATTCAGTACTTC
>-|many|TRBV30|TRBJ1-5
CAWSVKPGIDNQPQHF
TGTGCCTGGAGTGTAAAGCCAGGGATTGACAATCAGCCCCAGCATTTT
>TRBD1|many|TRBV28|TRBJ1-5
CASSLSDRENQPQHF
TGTGCCAGCAGTTTATCCGACAGGGAAAATCAGCCCCAGCATTTT
>-|few|TRBV10-3|TRBJ1-2
CATQGYYGYTF
TGTGCCACCCAGGGTTACTATGGCTACACCTTC
>-|-|TRBV28|TRBJ1-3
CASTLGGLSGNTIYF
TGTGCCAGCACTTTGGGGGGACTCTCTGGAAACACCATATATTTT
>-|few|TRBV11-3|TRBJ2-4
CASSLDSGIQYF
TGTGCCAGCAGCTTAGATTCGGGGATTCAGTACTTC
>-|-|TRBV29-1|TRBJ1-1
CSHSSGGEAFF
TGCAGCCACTCCAGCGGGGGTGAAGCTTTCTTT
>-|many|TRBV7-2|TRBJ2-3
CASSLRLDSTDTQYF
TGTGCCAGCAGCTTACGGCTCGACTCCACAGATACGCAGTATTTT
>-|many|TRBV28|TRBJ1-3
CASSFPRSSGNTIYF
TGTGCCAGCAGTTTTCCCAGGAGCTCTGGAAACACCATATATTTT
>-|-|TRBV12-5|TRBJ2-2
CASGSNAQGVGELFF
TGTGCTAGTGGTTCCAACGCACAGGGTGTCGGGGAGCTGTTTTTT
>-|many|TRBV10-3|TRBJ2-3
CAIRGLPSTDTQYF
TGTGCCATCAGAGGACTTCCTAGCACAGATACGCAGTATTTT
>TRBD1|many|TRBV29-1|TRBJ2-7
CSAGGQGSYEQYF
TGCAGCGCCGGAGGACAGGGTTCCTACGAGCAGTACTTC
>-|many|TRBV28|TRBJ1-4
CASSTGGEEKLFF
TGTGCCAGCAGCACGGGGGGGGAAGAAAAACTGTTTTTT
>-|-|TRBV7-9|TRBJ1-5
CASSLGSGQGGQPQHF
TGTGCCAGCAGCTTAGGTTCAGGGCAGGGCGGTCAGCCCCAGCATTTT
>-|-|TRBV28|TRBJ1-6
CASSLSAGFGSYNSPLHF
TGTGCCAGCAGTTTATCAGCAGGGTTCGGCTCCTATAATTCACCCCTCCACTTT
>TRBD1|-|TRBV5-1|TRBJ2-3
CASSQDLVWRTGSTDTQYF
TGTGCCAGCAGCCAAGATCTGGTGTGGCGGACAGGTTCCACAGATACGCAGTATTTT
>-|many|TRBV20-1|TRBJ2-7
CSARDRARVTYEQYF
TGCAGTGCTAGAGATCGGGCTAGGGTAACCTACGAGCAGTACTTC
>-|many|TRBV7-9|TRBJ2-5
CASSLAWSPSLQETQYF
TGTGCCAGCAGCTTAGCTTGGTCGCCATCGCTACAAGAGACCCAGTACTTC
>-|many|TRBV7-9|TRBJ2-1
CASSSRGDNEQFF
TGTGCCAGCAGCTCAAGGGGTGACAATGAGCAGTTCTTC
>TRBD1|many|TRBV2|TRBJ2-2
CASSVSGTGGRELFF
TGTGCCAGCAGTGTTAGCGGGACAGGGGGCCGGGAGCTGTTTTTT
>TRBD2|-|TRBV3-1|TRBJ2-7
CASRRGLATYEQYF
TGTGCCAGCAGACGCGGACTAGCGACATACGAGCAGTACTTC
>-|-|TRBV5-4|TRBJ2-7
CASSFYEVGLSPYYEQYF
TGTGCCAGCAGCTTTTATGAAGTGGGCCTTAGCCCTTACTACGAGCAGTACTTC
>-|many|TRBV29-1|TRBJ2-7
CSGGSGSYEQYF
TGCAGCGGAGGGTCCGGGTCCTACGAGCAGTACTTC
>-|-|TRBV12-3/TRBV12-4|TRBJ1-1
CASSQGGLEAFF
TGTGCCAGCAGCCAAGGGGGGCTTGAAGCTTTCTTT
>-|-|TRBV10-2|TRBJ2-1
CASSETSVYNEQFF
TGCGCCAGCAGTGAGACGTCGGTATACAATGAGCAGTTCTTC
>TRBD1|many|TRBV30|TRBJ2-7
CACLQGKGDYEQYF
TGTGCCTGCCTACAGGGGAAAGGAGACTACGAGCAGTACTTC
>-|many|TRBV5-1|TRBJ2-2
CASSKGNTGELFF
TGCGCCAGCAGTAAGGGGAACACCGGGGAGCTGTTTTTT
>-|once|TRBV19|TRBJ1-1
CASSIDKRQMNTEAFF
TGTGCCAGTAGTATAGATAAACGGCAAATGAACACTGAAGCTTTCTTT
>-|few|TRBV3-1|TRBJ2-7
CASSHAAAYEQYF
TGTGCCAGCAGCCACGCGGCGGCCTACGAGCAGTACTTC
>-|-|TRBV30|TRBJ2-4
CAWIPGLAKNIQYF
TGTGCCTGGATCCCGGGCTTAGCCAAAAACATTCAGTACTTC
>-|many|TRBV27|TRBJ2-4
CASSLSWQALPNIQYF
TGTGCCAGCAGTTTATCGTGGCAGGCCCTCCCAAACATTCAGTACTTC
>-|-|TRBV10-3|TRBJ2-1
CAISPPGLGYNEQFF
TGTGCCATCAGCCCTCCGGGCCTAGGGTACAATGAGCAGTTCTTC
>TRBD1|-|TRBV12-3/TRBV12-4|TRBJ1-6
CASSLTRDRANSPLHF
TGTGCCAGCAGTTTAACCCGGGACAGGGCGAATTCACCCCTCCACTTT
>TRBD2|many|TRBV2|TRBJ2-5
CASSEPSGVETQYF
TGTGCCAGCAGTGAACCTAGCGGGGTGGAGACCCAGTACTTC
>TRBD1|-|TRBV19|TRBJ1-6
CASSTRGRNSPLHF
TGTGCCAGTAGTACCAGGGGGCGAAATTCACCCCTCCACTTT
>TRBD1|many|TRBV7-3|TRBJ2-5
CASSSSQGETQYF
TGTGCCAGCAGCTCATCACAGGGGGAGACCCAGTACTTC
>TRBD2|many|TRBV4-2|TRBJ2-5
CASSHSGTSAETQYF
TGTGCCAGCAGCCATTCCGGGACTAGCGCAGAGACCCAGTACTTC
>-|many|TRBV5-1|TRBJ2-1
CASRGTVGGNEQFF
TGCGCCAGCAGGGGGACTGTCGGGGGCAATGAGCAGTTCTTC
>-|many|TRBV4-1|TRBJ1-5
CASSQFGNQPQHF
TGCGCCAGCAGCCAATTTGGGAATCAGCCCCAGCATTTT
>-|many|TRBV4-1|TRBJ2-2
CASSQGGGLTNTGELFF
TGCGCCAGCAGCCAAGGCGGGGGCCTAACGAACACCGGGGAGCTGTTTTTT
>-|-|TRBV2|TRBJ2-2
CASTRGQGRTGELFF
TGTGCCAGCACTCGGGGGCAGGGTCGGACCGGGGAGCTGTTTTTT